The rows below give T cell receptor beta chains drawn from one sample of a study of cytomegalovirus exposure and HLA in healthy donors. The data were produced by immunoSEQ multiplex PCR, yet TCRdb's version contains in-frame clones alone and is incomplete. This sample has 150,000 to 180,000 clones, with 80% found just once. Sequencing used PBMCs. The receptors here all came from a woman in her thirties or forties in good health and CMV-seropositive. The CDR3 runs from the conserved cysteine through the conserved F or W. The D gene is left open where the match is weak. For some rows the clone size is stated as once, few or many, or as a class when expanded; others skip it.

d_call: -
v_call: TRBV28
clone_size: -
j_call: TRBJ2-3
cdr3_nt: TGTGCCAGCAGTTTGACGGGAGTGTTGACAGATACGCAGTATTTT
cdr3_aa: CASSLTGVLTDTQYF

d_call: -
v_call: TRBV15
clone_size: -
j_call: TRBJ2-7
cdr3_nt: TGTGCCACCAGCAGAGATGAAGGCAGGGTCTACGAGCAGTACTTC
cdr3_aa: CATSRDEGRVYEQYF

d_call: -
v_call: TRBV7-3
clone_size: -
j_call: TRBJ2-2
cdr3_nt: TGTGCCAGCAGCCCCGGACAGTACACCGGGGAGCTGTTTTTT
cdr3_aa: CASSPGQYTGELFF

d_call: -
v_call: TRBV19
clone_size: -
j_call: TRBJ2-1
cdr3_nt: TGTGCCAGTAGTATCCGAACAGGGTTCGCCAACTCCTACAATGAGCAGTTCTTC
cdr3_aa: CASSIRTGFANSYNEQFF

d_call: -
v_call: TRBV5-1
clone_size: -
j_call: TRBJ2-3
cdr3_nt: TGCGCCAGCGGGCGGGGTACAGATACGCAGTATTTT
cdr3_aa: CASGRGTDTQYF

d_call: TRBD1
v_call: TRBV27
clone_size: -
j_call: TRBJ2-5
cdr3_nt: TGTGCCAGCAGTTTCGGGGACAGGGGAGGGGAGACCCAGTACTTC
cdr3_aa: CASSFGDRGGETQYF

d_call: TRBD1
v_call: TRBV18
clone_size: -
j_call: TRBJ2-5
cdr3_nt: TGTGCCAGCTCATCGGGACAGCAAGAGACCCAGTACTTC
cdr3_aa: CASSSGQQETQYF

d_call: -
v_call: TRBV14
clone_size: few
j_call: TRBJ2-2
cdr3_nt: TGTGCCAGCAGCCAAGAGCAGGTTCCCACCGGGGAGCTGTTTTTT
cdr3_aa: CASSQEQVPTGELFF

d_call: -
v_call: TRBV21-1
clone_size: -
j_call: TRBJ2-2
cdr3_nt: TGTGCCACCGAGGGGCGGGGGCAGGTCGGGGAGCTGTTTTTT
cdr3_aa: CATEGRGQVGELFF

d_call: TRBD2
v_call: TRBV11-2
clone_size: -
j_call: TRBJ2-5
cdr3_nt: TGTGCCAGCAGCTTAGGGCTAGCGGGAGTGGGGGATAAAGAGACCCAGTACTTC
cdr3_aa: CASSLGLAGVGDKETQYF

d_call: -
v_call: TRBV14
clone_size: -
j_call: TRBJ1-2
cdr3_nt: TGTGCCAGCAGCCAAGATTTAAACTATGGCTACACCTTC
cdr3_aa: CASSQDLNYGYTF

d_call: TRBD1
v_call: TRBV5-1
clone_size: -
j_call: TRBJ2-7
cdr3_nt: TGCGCCAGCAGCTGGGGACAGGGTGGCGAGCAGTACTTC
cdr3_aa: CASSWGQGGEQYF

d_call: -
v_call: TRBV27
clone_size: -
j_call: TRBJ2-7
cdr3_nt: TGTGCCAGCACCCGCGGTACAGGGACGGACGAGCAGTACTTC
cdr3_aa: CASTRGTGTDEQYF

d_call: -
v_call: TRBV21-1
clone_size: -
j_call: TRBJ2-2
cdr3_nt: TGTGCCAGCAGCCACAGGGTTTGGACCGGGGAGCTGTTTTTT
cdr3_aa: CASSHRVWTGELFF

d_call: TRBD1
v_call: TRBV2
clone_size: -
j_call: TRBJ1-2
cdr3_nt: TGTGCCAGCGTTAGAGGGGGCGCGAATGGCTACACCTTC
cdr3_aa: CASVRGGANGYTF

d_call: -
v_call: TRBV6-1
clone_size: -
j_call: TRBJ2-3
cdr3_nt: TGTGCCAGCAGCCTGACTGGTTTAGATACGCAGTATTTT
cdr3_aa: CASSLTGLDTQYF

d_call: TRBD1
v_call: TRBV6-5
clone_size: -
j_call: TRBJ1-1
cdr3_nt: TGTGCCAGCAGTTGTCGACAGGGGCGATGCGACACTGAAGCTTTCTTT
cdr3_aa: CASSCRQGRCDTEAFF

d_call: TRBD1
v_call: TRBV30
clone_size: -
j_call: TRBJ1-1
cdr3_nt: TGTGCCTGGGTCACAGGGGGATATAGGGGGACTGAAGCTTTCTTT
cdr3_aa: CAWVTGGYRGTEAFF

d_call: TRBD2
v_call: TRBV5-6
clone_size: -
j_call: TRBJ2-3
cdr3_nt: TGTGCCAGCAGCTTCCTAGCGCGGGGGTGGGATACGCAGTATTTT
cdr3_aa: CASSFLARGWDTQYF

d_call: TRBD2
v_call: TRBV5-6
clone_size: -
j_call: TRBJ2-1
cdr3_nt: TGTGCCAGCAGCGGCTTAGCGGGACGTATGGAGCAGTTCTTC
cdr3_aa: CASSGLAGRMEQFF

d_call: -
v_call: TRBV5-1
clone_size: -
j_call: TRBJ2-7
cdr3_nt: TGCGCCAGCAGCTTGGCGGGGACCTACGAGCAGTACTTC
cdr3_aa: CASSLAGTYEQYF

d_call: TRBD2
v_call: TRBV12-5
clone_size: -
j_call: TRBJ2-7
cdr3_nt: TGTGCTAGTGGTTTGCGGCTAGCGGGAGCAAACGAGCAGTACTTC
cdr3_aa: CASGLRLAGANEQYF

d_call: TRBD2
v_call: TRBV6-5
clone_size: -
j_call: TRBJ2-4
cdr3_nt: TGTGCCAGCATGGGGGCGGGGGGTATTCAGTACTTC
cdr3_aa: CASMGAGGIQYF

d_call: TRBD1
v_call: TRBV6-1
clone_size: -
j_call: TRBJ1-4
cdr3_nt: TGTGCCAGCATTCATGGGGGGACAGGGCTCGAAAAACTGTTTTTT
cdr3_aa: CASIHGGTGLEKLFF

d_call: TRBD2
v_call: TRBV7-3
clone_size: -
j_call: TRBJ2-1
cdr3_nt: TGTGCCAGCAGCCAAACCGGGACTAGAGGATATGAGCAGTTCTTC
cdr3_aa: CASSQTGTRGYEQFF

d_call: TRBD1
v_call: TRBV2
clone_size: once
j_call: TRBJ2-1
cdr3_nt: TGTGCCAGCACCGGGATTAAGACAGGGGGGCAGTTCTTC
cdr3_aa: CASTGIKTGGQFF

d_call: -
v_call: TRBV7-8
clone_size: -
j_call: TRBJ2-7
cdr3_nt: TGTGCCAGCAGTCATCCAGGGTTCGAGCAGTACTTC
cdr3_aa: CASSHPGFEQYF

d_call: -
v_call: TRBV19
clone_size: -
j_call: TRBJ2-5
cdr3_nt: TGTGCCAGTAGTATTACAGGGGAGACCCAGTACTTC
cdr3_aa: CASSITGETQYF

d_call: -
v_call: TRBV10-2
clone_size: -
j_call: TRBJ1-4
cdr3_nt: TGCGCCAGCAGACCCGGGACAACTAATGAAAAACTGTTTTTT
cdr3_aa: CASRPGTTNEKLFF

d_call: -
v_call: TRBV5-5
clone_size: -
j_call: TRBJ1-1
cdr3_nt: TGTGCCAGCAGTGCACCGGGACTTGAAGCTTTCTTT
cdr3_aa: CASSAPGLEAFF

d_call: TRBD2
v_call: TRBV7-3
clone_size: few
j_call: TRBJ2-5
cdr3_nt: TGTGCCAGCAGCTCTAGCGGGAGAGGAGAGACCCAGTACTTC
cdr3_aa: CASSSSGRGETQYF

d_call: TRBD1
v_call: TRBV29-1
clone_size: -
j_call: TRBJ2-1
cdr3_nt: TGCAGCGTTGCCGGGACAGGGATTGGGAATGAGCAGTTCTTC
cdr3_aa: CSVAGTGIGNEQFF

d_call: TRBD2
v_call: TRBV5-1
clone_size: -
j_call: TRBJ2-1
cdr3_nt: TGCGCCAGCAGCTTGGTCAGTCGCGGGGGTGCTATCTACAATGAGCAGTTCTTC
cdr3_aa: CASSLVSRGGAIYNEQFF

d_call: TRBD2
v_call: TRBV30
clone_size: -
j_call: TRBJ2-3
cdr3_nt: TGTGCCTGGAGTGGGTCTAGCGGGTTCCACACAGATACGCAGTATTTT
cdr3_aa: CAWSGSSGFHTDTQYF

d_call: TRBD1
v_call: TRBV19
clone_size: medium-sized
j_call: TRBJ1-5
cdr3_nt: TGTGCCAGTAGTTTCCGACAGGGGGGGAATCAGCCCCAGCATTTT
cdr3_aa: CASSFRQGGNQPQHF

d_call: -
v_call: TRBV18
clone_size: once
j_call: TRBJ1-1
cdr3_nt: TGTGCCAGCTCACCCCCAGGGTACCCTGAAGCTTTCTTT
cdr3_aa: CASSPPGYPEAFF

d_call: -
v_call: TRBV27
clone_size: -
j_call: TRBJ1-2
cdr3_nt: TGTGCCAGCAGTATATCCCGCCGGTTATATGGCTACACCTTC
cdr3_aa: CASSISRRLYGYTF

d_call: TRBD1
v_call: TRBV19
clone_size: few
j_call: TRBJ1-1
cdr3_nt: TGTGCCAGTAGCACCGGGACAGGGGGCACTGAAGCTTTCTTT
cdr3_aa: CASSTGTGGTEAFF

d_call: TRBD2
v_call: TRBV4-2
clone_size: -
j_call: TRBJ2-7
cdr3_nt: TGTGCCAGCAGCCCCGGGAATCTAGCGGGACGATCCTACGAGCAGTACTTC
cdr3_aa: CASSPGNLAGRSYEQYF

d_call: TRBD2
v_call: TRBV11-1
clone_size: -
j_call: TRBJ2-3
cdr3_nt: TGTGCCAGCAGCTTACTCCCTATTAGCGGGGGGCGGGATACGCAGTATTTT
cdr3_aa: CASSLLPISGGRDTQYF

d_call: TRBD2
v_call: TRBV7-9
clone_size: once
j_call: TRBJ2-1
cdr3_nt: TGTGCCAGCAGCTTAGGGACTAGCCATAGCAACGAGCAGTTCTTC
cdr3_aa: CASSLGTSHSNEQFF

d_call: -
v_call: TRBV30
clone_size: -
j_call: TRBJ2-7
cdr3_nt: TGTGCCTGTGACAGGTCTTTACGCTACGAGCAGTACTTC
cdr3_aa: CACDRSLRYEQYF

d_call: -
v_call: TRBV5-1
clone_size: -
j_call: TRBJ2-3
cdr3_nt: TGCGCCAGCAGACCGACTTCTAGCGCAGATACGCAGTATTTT
cdr3_aa: CASRPTSSADTQYF

d_call: -
v_call: TRBV29-1
clone_size: -
j_call: TRBJ2-5
cdr3_nt: TGCAGCGTGGGAGAGGAGACCCAGTACTTC
cdr3_aa: CSVGEETQYF

d_call: TRBD2
v_call: TRBV27
clone_size: -
j_call: TRBJ2-1
cdr3_nt: TGTGCCAGCAGCCCCAAAGATCTAGCGGGAGGGGGCAATGAGCAGTTCTTC
cdr3_aa: CASSPKDLAGGGNEQFF

d_call: -
v_call: TRBV14
clone_size: -
j_call: TRBJ1-1
cdr3_nt: TGTGCCAGCAGCCTGAACAGGAAGATGAACACTGAAGCTTTCTTT
cdr3_aa: CASSLNRKMNTEAFF

d_call: -
v_call: TRBV6-6
clone_size: -
j_call: TRBJ1-3
cdr3_nt: TGTGCCAGCAGTTACGGGGAGGTTCTCGGAAACACCATATATTTT
cdr3_aa: CASSYGEVLGNTIYF

d_call: TRBD1
v_call: TRBV29-1
clone_size: once
j_call: TRBJ2-5
cdr3_nt: TGCAGCGTTGAAGGGGTTTGGGACAGGGTAAGGGCGGGAGAAGAGACCCAGTACTTC
cdr3_aa: CSVEGVWDRVRAGEETQYF

d_call: TRBD2
v_call: TRBV4-1
clone_size: -
j_call: TRBJ2-2
cdr3_nt: TGCGCCAGCAGCCGGCCGGGACTAGCGGAGCCGAACACCGGGGAGCTGTTTTTT
cdr3_aa: CASSRPGLAEPNTGELFF

d_call: -
v_call: TRBV30
clone_size: -
j_call: TRBJ1-1
cdr3_nt: TGTGCCTGGAGGGGTGGTCAGCGTGAAGCTTTCTTT
cdr3_aa: CAWRGGQREAFF

d_call: TRBD1
v_call: TRBV15
clone_size: -
j_call: TRBJ2-7
cdr3_nt: TGTGCCACCAGCCGGGGAAAGGGGGCGAACTCCTACGAGCAGTACTTC
cdr3_aa: CATSRGKGANSYEQYF

d_call: TRBD1
v_call: TRBV27
clone_size: -
j_call: TRBJ1-2
cdr3_nt: TGTGCCAGCAGTGCACGGGACAGGATTAACTATGGCTACACCTTC
cdr3_aa: CASSARDRINYGYTF

d_call: -
v_call: TRBV5-1
clone_size: once
j_call: TRBJ1-3
cdr3_nt: TGCGCCAGCAGCCCCTATGTCCTCTCTGGAAACACCATATATTTT
cdr3_aa: CASSPYVLSGNTIYF

d_call: -
v_call: TRBV14
clone_size: -
j_call: TRBJ2-5
cdr3_nt: TGTGCCAGCGGACAACAGGGTTTAGAGACCCAGTACTTC
cdr3_aa: CASGQQGLETQYF

d_call: -
v_call: TRBV27
clone_size: -
j_call: TRBJ1-5
cdr3_nt: TGTGCCAGCAGCCCTCTAGGGGGGGGTCAGCCCCAGCATTTT
cdr3_aa: CASSPLGGGQPQHF